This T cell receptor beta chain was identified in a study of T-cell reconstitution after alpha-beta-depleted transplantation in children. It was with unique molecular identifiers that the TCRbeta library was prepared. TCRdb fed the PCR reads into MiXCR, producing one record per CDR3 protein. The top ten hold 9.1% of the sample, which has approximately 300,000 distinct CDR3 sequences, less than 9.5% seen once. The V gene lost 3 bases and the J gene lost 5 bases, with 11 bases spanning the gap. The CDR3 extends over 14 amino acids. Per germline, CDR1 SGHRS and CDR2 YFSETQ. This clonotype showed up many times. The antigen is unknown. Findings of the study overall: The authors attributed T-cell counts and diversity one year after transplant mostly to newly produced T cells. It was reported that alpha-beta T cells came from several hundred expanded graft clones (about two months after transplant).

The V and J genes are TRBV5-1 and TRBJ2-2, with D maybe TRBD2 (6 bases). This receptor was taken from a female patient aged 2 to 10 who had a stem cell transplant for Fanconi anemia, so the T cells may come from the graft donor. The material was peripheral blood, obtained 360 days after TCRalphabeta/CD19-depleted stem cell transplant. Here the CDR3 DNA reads TGCGCCAGCAGCTCGGGACTTAAGACCGGGGAGCTGTTTTTT. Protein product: CASSSGLKTGELFF. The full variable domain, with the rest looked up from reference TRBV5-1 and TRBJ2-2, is KAGVTQTPRYLIKTRGQQVTLSCSPISGHRSVSWYQQTPGQGLQFLFEYFSETQRNKGNFPGRFSGRQFSNSRSEMNVSTLELGDSALYLCASSSGLKTGELFFGEGSRLTVL.